The T cell receptor beta chain described here comes from a study of blood T cell repertoires in COVID-19. About the research overall: Acute and convalescent COVID-19 specimens originated in the United States, Italy and Spain. Sources were T cells, B-cell-depleted T cells, or PBMCs; the material itself was cDNA or gDNA.

In the original processing: Quantification of nucleated cells was approximated via reference gene primer amplification. The table came from immunoSEQ multiplex PCR; TCRdb's copy has only in-frame clones and leaves some out. V and J calls and clone size are those listed in that table; D and trimming were worked out from the DNA. The sample lists about 46,000 clones; 70% to 90% were seen once. The CDR3 totals 18 residues. V was clipped by 6 bases and J by 0 bases, with 21 bases between them. Germline V gene sequence: CDR1 SEHNR, CDR2 FQNEAQ (reference sequence). The chain uses TRBV7-9 and TRBJ1-3; D remains ambiguous. Sequencing was performed on peripheral blood. This clonotype was sampled from a human donor in a cohort sampled during active COVID-19. The donor label of this sample is uncertain. CDR3 sequence reads: CASRFVSVYNYSGNTIYF. CDR3 bases: TGTGCCAGCAGATTCGTATCGGTCTATAATTACTCTGGAAACACCATATATTTT.